This is a list of T cell receptor beta chains from one sample in a study of blood T cells in healthy people across ages. TCRdb analysed the 5' RACE reads with MiXCR anew, one entry per CDR3 protein. The repertoire holds 850,000 to 1,000,000 distinct CDR3 sequences, with roughly 51% as singletons. Sequencing input: blood. Every receptor here comes from a woman between 55 and 75 years old in good health. The CDR3 runs from the conserved cysteine through the conserved F or W. A D gene is named only where the DNA matches it firmly. Some rows have no size entry. The others give once, few or many, or a class for an expanded clone.

>TRBJ1-5|.|TRBV12-3/TRBV12-4|few
CASRLNNQPQHF
TGTGCCAGCAGATTAAACAATCAGCCCCAGCATTTT
>TRBJ2-5|TRBD2|TRBV20-1|.
CSALSGYQETQYF
TGCAGTGCTCTTAGCGGGTACCAAGAGACCCAGTACTTC
>TRBJ2-3|.|TRBV10-2|.
CASPPGGTQYF
TGCGCCAGCCCCCCTGGGGGTACGCAGTATTTT
>TRBJ2-7|.|TRBV29-1|.
CSVGPSGYHEQYF
TGCAGCGTTGGTCCCAGCGGGTACCACGAGCAGTACTTC
>TRBJ2-5|.|TRBV7-6|.
CASSLDSQISETQYF
TGTGCCAGCAGCTTAGATAGCCAGATATCCGAGACCCAGTACTTC
>TRBJ2-3|.|TRBV7-9|few
CASSPAIGTDTQYF
TGTGCCAGCAGCCCGGCCATCGGCACAGATACGCAGTATTTT
>TRBJ2-5|.|TRBV7-9|.
CASSLDSGPLGEQYF
TGTGCCAGCAGCTTAGATTCAGGCCCCTTGGGTGAGCAGTACTTC
>TRBJ2-4|TRBD2|TRBV5-1|.
CASSREGKNIQYF
TGCGCCAGCAGCCGGGAGGGGAAAAACATTCAGTACTTC
>TRBJ2-3|TRBD2|TRBV5-1|.
CASSGLAGESDTQYF
TGCGCCAGCTCGGGGCTAGCGGGAGAGTCAGATACGCAGTATTTT
>TRBJ1-2|.|TRBV5-4|.
CASSSGGQGRSYTF
TGTGCCAGCAGCTCCGGAGGTCAGGGGAGGAGCTACACCTTC
>TRBJ2-6|.|TRBV29-1|many
CSVESPNSRAGANVLTF
TGCAGCGTTGAAAGTCCAAATTCCCGAGCTGGGGCCAACGTCCTGACTTTC
>TRBJ2-3|.|TRBV20-1|few
CSATPTRSRGTDTQYF
TGCAGTGCCACACCGACCCGATCGCGTGGCACAGATACGCAGTATTTT
>TRBJ2-7|.|TRBV29-1|.
CSVASGSEQYF
TGCAGCGTTGCTTCAGGGAGCGAGCAGTACTTC
>TRBJ2-1|TRBD2|TRBV2|.
CASSVIGGRAGNEQFF
TGTGCCAGCAGTGTTATCGGCGGGAGGGCCGGCAATGAGCAGTTCTTC
>TRBJ2-3|.|TRBV10-3|few
CAISEEVEGTQYF
TGTGCCATCAGTGAGGAGGTTGAAGGTACGCAGTATTTT
>TRBJ2-7|.|TRBV30|.
CAWSLLGGLDEQYF
TGTGCCTGGAGTCTCCTAGGGGGTTTAGACGAGCAGTACTTC
>TRBJ2-7|.|TRBV6-5|.
CASSYSQLLGMQYF
TGTGCCAGCAGTTACTCCCAGTTACTCGGTATGCAGTACTTC
>TRBJ2-3|TRBD2|TRBV9|few
CASSVELTRASGDTDTQYF
TGTGCCAGCAGCGTAGAGCTCACCAGGGCTAGCGGGGACACAGATACGCAGTATTTT
>TRBJ2-3|TRBD2|TRBV30|.
CAWTPLAGNTDTQYF
TGTGCCTGGACCCCACTAGCGGGGAACACAGATACGCAGTATTTT
>TRBJ2-3|.|TRBV20-1|.
CSATSDTQYF
TGCAGTGCTACCAGTGATACGCAGTATTTT
>TRBJ2-7|TRBD1|TRBV27|few
CATSRQGTQYF
TGTGCCACCTCTCGACAGGGGACGCAGTACTTC
>TRBJ2-1|TRBD2|TRBV2|few
CATRREAAYNEQFF
TGTGCCACCCGGCGGGAGGCAGCCTACAATGAGCAGTTCTTC
>TRBJ2-7|TRBD2|TRBV28|many
CASSPGGSYEQYF
TGCGCCAGCAGCCCCGGGGGGTCCTACGAGCAGTACTTC
>TRBJ2-3|.|TRBV29-1|.
CSVAEMEDTQYF
TGCAGCGTTGCAGAGATGGAAGATACGCAGTATTTT
>TRBJ2-5|TRBD2|TRBV30|.
CAWSWGGKMLYF
TGTGCCTGGAGTTGGGGGGGGAAAATGCTGTACTTC
>TRBJ1-5|.|TRBV7-2|few
CASSLERGAQHF
TGTGCCAGCAGCTTAGAGCGTGGAGCCCAGCATTTT